This T cell receptor (beta chain) was recorded in a study of blood T cells in healthy people across ages. It was with a sample-barcoded 5' primer and a J-beta primer mix that a second PCR of about 6 to 12 cycles was run. TCRdb reprocessed the 5' RACE reads via MiXCR and lists one record per CDR3 protein. Here the sample spans around 500,000 distinct CDR3 sequences, more than 45% being singletons. This clonotype appeared a few times. The CDR3 has 16 amino acids. Germline CDR1 SGHTA, CDR2 FQGTGA. V was shortened by 1 base and J by 1 base, with 12 bases between the two germline ends. The chain uses TRBV7-3 and TRBJ2-3, with unresolved D. This clonotype was sampled from an elderly man in good health. Source material: blood. CDR3 DNA sequence: TGTGCCAGCAGCTTAAATGTAGGCCTTGGCACAGATACGCAGTATTTT. Its protein is CASSLNVGLGTDTQYF.